A selection of T cell receptor beta chains follows, all from one sample in a study of blood T cell repertoires in COVID-19. The data were produced by immunoSEQ multiplex PCR, yet TCRdb's version contains in-frame clones alone and is incomplete. This table holds around 250,000 clones, around 83% found once. The sequenced sample consisted of peripheral blood. These TCRs come from a man between 25 and 39 years old who had recovered from COVID-19. Each CDR3 is given without its conserved first and last residue. The D gene is left open where the match is weak.

D: NA; V: TRBV10-2; J: TRBJ2-5; CDR3: ASSEGGGYGTQY
D: TRBD1; V: TRBV10-3; J: TRBJ1-2; CDR3: AISQGDSYGYT
D: TRBD1; V: TRBV2; J: TRBJ1-2; CDR3: ASRVTRDSFNYGYT
D: NA; V: TRBV19; J: TRBJ2-5; CDR3: ASSEQLAETQY
D: TRBD1; V: TRBV10-1; J: TRBJ2-1; CDR3: ASSEQTGRNEQF
D: NA; V: TRBV5-1; J: TRBJ1-2; CDR3: ASSDWGLNYGYT
D: TRBD2; V: TRBV2; J: TRBJ2-1; CDR3: ARQRLAPYNEQF
D: NA; V: TRBV12-3/TRBV12-4; J: TRBJ2-1; CDR3: AHTRAPYNEQF
D: NA; V: TRBV6-5; J: TRBJ1-4; CDR3: ASSYSAGHEKLF
D: NA; V: TRBV27; J: TRBJ1-1; CDR3: ASSLESGASTEAF
D: NA; V: TRBV5-1; J: TRBJ2-6; CDR3: ASSDGYSGANVLT
D: NA; V: TRBV4-1; J: TRBJ1-2; CDR3: ASSQAGGGNYGYT